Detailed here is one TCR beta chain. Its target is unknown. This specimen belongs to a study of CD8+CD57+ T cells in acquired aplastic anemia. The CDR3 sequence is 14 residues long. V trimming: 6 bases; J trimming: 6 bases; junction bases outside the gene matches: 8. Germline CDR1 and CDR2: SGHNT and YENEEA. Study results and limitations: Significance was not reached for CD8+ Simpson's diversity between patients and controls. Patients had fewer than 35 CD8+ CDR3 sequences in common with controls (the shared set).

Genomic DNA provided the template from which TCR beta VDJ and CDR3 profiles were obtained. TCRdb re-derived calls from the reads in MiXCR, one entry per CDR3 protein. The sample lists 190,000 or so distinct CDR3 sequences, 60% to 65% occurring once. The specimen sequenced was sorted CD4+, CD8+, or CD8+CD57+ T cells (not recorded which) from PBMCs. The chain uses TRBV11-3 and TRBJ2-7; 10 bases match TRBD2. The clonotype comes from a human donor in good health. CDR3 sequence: CASSVLAGVGEQYF. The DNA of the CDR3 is TGTGCCAGCAGTGTCCTAGCGGGAGTCGGCGAGCAGTACTTC. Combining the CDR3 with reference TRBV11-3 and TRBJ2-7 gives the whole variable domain EAGVVQSPRYKIIEKKQPVAFWCNPISGHNTLYWYLQNLGQGPELLIRYENEEAVDDSQLPKDRFSAERLKGVDSTLKIQPAELGDSAVYLCASSVLAGVGEQYFGPGTRLTVT.